This TCR beta chain is from a study of control samples from healthy donors and cancer patients. CDR3 length: 15 residues. CDR1 is SGHDT, CDR2 YYEEEE, per germline. The V segment lost 5 bases and the J segment 13 bases; nucleotides outside the gene matches: 14. Clones were sequenced by immunoSEQ multiplex PCR, and TCRdb holds only the in-frame ones, with some missing. In the table there are 70,000 to 90,000 clones, 90% to 95% of which are singletons. This receptor was obtained from a woman between 40 and 55 years old in good health. Sequences were obtained from blood. The chain joins TRBV5-6 to TRBJ1-6; 8 bases align to TRBD1. The CDR3 DNA is TGTGCCAGCAGAACCAGGGGGCCCTTTGGGGGGCCCCTCCACTTT. As protein: CASRTRGPFGGPLHF.